Following are 2 T cell receptor beta chains from one sample sequenced in a study of blood T cell repertoires in COVID-19. TCRdb keeps only in-frame clones here, not all; method: immunoSEQ multiplex PCR. The sample yields 250,000 to 350,000 clones, around 85% seen once. Sequences were obtained from peripheral blood. Every receptor here comes from a human donor with COVID-19, enrolled during active disease. The donor label of this sample is uncertain.

The chain is built from TRBV5-1 and TRBJ2-5; 8 bases match TRBD1. The CDR3 totals 13 residues. Germline CDR1 is SGHRS and CDR2 is YFSETQ. J lost 5 bases, V lost 7 bases, and 7 bases had no gene match. The CDR3 is CASGQGNEETQYF. The CDR3 DNA is TGCGCCAGCGGACAGGGAAACGAGGAGACCCAGTACTTC. The entire variable domain, with the rest obtained from reference TRBV5-1 and TRBJ2-5, is as follows: KAGVTQTPRYLIKTRGQQVTLSCSPISGHRSVSWYQQTPGQGLQFLFEYFSETQRNKGNFPGRFSGRQFSNSRSEMNVSTLELGDSALYLCASGQGNEETQYFGPGTRLLVL.

In its sample, this clone was seen once. The J gene is TRBJ2-7, the V gene TRBV15, with 8 bases matching TRBD1. Germline V CDR1 and CDR2: LNHNV, YYDKDF (reference sequence). The CDR3 length is 20 residues. The V segment lost 0 bases and the J segment 6 bases; nucleotides outside the gene matches: 22. The CDR3 reads CATSRDRFGLGQGLAGEQYF. The CDR3 bases are TGTGCCACCAGCAGAGATCGCTTCGGCCTCGGACAGGGTTTAGCAGGCGAGCAGTACTTC.